This T cell receptor beta chain originates from a study of T cell responses to AZD1222 COVID-19 vaccine. Of note for this clone: Antigen unknown.

Study observations and caveats: Following two doses of AZD1222, Spike-specific TCR breadth and depth rose.

CDR1 and CDR2 (germline): ENHRY, SYGVKD. This CDR3 has 14 residues. Trimming stripped 0 bases from V and 4 bases from J, with 6 bases between. The method was immunoSEQ multiplex PCR; TCRdb's version includes in-frame clones alone and lacks a portion of them. The data show roughly 80,000 clones, with nearly 90% seen just once and about 4.8% held by the top ten. The J gene is TRBJ2-2, the V gene TRBV10-3; no reliable D call. The source of this sequence is an adult in good health. The specimen comprised peripheral blood, sampled on day 0 of MenACWY control vaccination. The CDR3 DNA is TGTGCCATCAGTGAGTCCCATGTCACCGGGGAGCTGTTTTTT. The encoded protein is CAISESHVTGELFF.